This T cell receptor (beta chain) was sequenced for a study of control samples from healthy donors and cancer patients. CDR3 length: 11 residues. CDR1 and CDR2 (germline): DFQATT, SNEGSKA (reference sequence). V lost 6 bases, J lost 3 bases, and 9 bases lay in between. TCRdb keeps only in-frame clones here, not all; method: immunoSEQ multiplex PCR. The table has 35,000 to 40,000 clones, 65% to 85% seen once. The specimen sequenced was PBMCs. The V call is TRBV20-1, the J call TRBJ2-7; no clear D gene. This receptor was taken from a woman in her fifties or sixties with lung cancer. CDR3 nucleotide sequence: TGCAGTGCCCCCGGCCTCTACGAGCAGTACTTC. It translates to CSAPGLYEQYF.